The 8 T cell receptor beta chains listed next were all sequenced from one sample in a study of regulatory T cells in long-lasting Graves disease. Described time point: persistent/refractory GD, antithyroid drugs over 5 years with positive TRAb. The TCR library was made from RNA that had been extracted from PBMCs in TRIzol. CDR3-region Arm-PCR and iRepertoire HTBI primers produced the TCR beta libraries. Using its own MiXCR run on the multiplex PCR reads, TCRdb lists one record per CDR3 protein. Of about 460,000 distinct CDR3 sequences in the sample, 20% to 25% were seen once. Source: peripheral blood mononuclear cells (PBMCs), taken when the disease was refractory, from a patient treated with antithyroid drugs. These receptors came from a female donor with Graves disease.

In this sample, this clonotype turned up a few times. The V call is TRBV10-3, the J call TRBJ2-7, with a weak D call TRBD1 (6 bases). Per the germline V gene, CDR1 is ENHRY and CDR2 is SYGVKD. The CDR3 is made up of 14 amino acids. V lost 4 bases and J 3 bases, leaving 13 bases between the germline ends. The CDR3 nucleotides are TGTGCCATCAGTGCGAGGACAGATCTCTACGAGCAGTACTTC. Protein product: CAISARTDLYEQYF.

At least ten counts were recorded for this clonotype. The chain joins TRBV6-5 to TRBJ2-2; 7 positions match TRBD1. Germline CDR1 reads MNHEY; CDR2 reads SVGAGI. The CDR3 covers 18 residues. With V trimmed by 2 bases and J by 3 bases, 12 bases remained unmatched. The CDR3 spells CASSYGSPDRIDTGELFF. CDR3 in DNA: TGTGCCAGCAGTTACGGTAGCCCGGACAGGATCGACACCGGGGAGCTGTTTTTT.

The CDR3 reads CASSLGLAGAAIRFF. The DNA for the CDR3 is TGCGCCAGCAGCTTGGGACTAGCGGGAGCGGCTATACGGTTCTTC. The rearrangement joins TRBV5-1 to TRBJ2-1, with TRBD2 identical over 12 bases. V dropped 0 bases and J dropped 15; count of bases not matched to a gene: 10. Germline V gene sequence: CDR1 SGHRS, CDR2 YFSETQ. The CDR3 is 15 amino acids.

V usage is TRBV3-1 and J usage is TRBJ1-1; D may be TRBD1 (5 bases). Trimming cost V 1 base and J 12 bases, with 24 bases left between them. CDR1 and CDR2 (germline): LGHDT, YNNKEL (reference sequence). This CDR3 spans 16 amino acids. CDR3 sequence reads: CASSQAGRLSPSGTFF. CDR3 DNA sequence: TGTGCCAGCAGCCAAGCGGGGCGCTTATCCCCCAGCGGAACTTTCTTT.

The CDR3 nucleotides are TGTGCCAGCAGTTTAGGACTAGCGGGGAAGTACACAGATACGCAGTATTTT. Its protein product is CASSLGLAGKYTDTQYF. The rearrangement joins TRBV28 to TRBJ2-3; 12 bases map to TRBD2. The ends lost 2 bases at V and 2 bases at J; junction bases unmatched: 5. CDR1 and CDR2 from the germline V gene are MDHEN and SYDVKM. This CDR3 region has 17 residues.

As concerns this clonotype: It may be a read error: a sequence one base away is much more abundant. The chain employs TRBV6-2 or TRBV6-3 and TRBJ2-5, with TRBD1 as a possible D gene (6 bases). Germline V gene sequence: CDR1 MNHEY, CDR2 SVGEGT. This CDR3 is built from 14 residues. The CDR3 DNA follows: TGTGCCGGCAGAAGATCCGGGACAAGGGAGACCCAGTACTTC. It specifies CAGRRSGTRETQYF.

V usage is TRBV24-1 and J usage is TRBJ2-1, with 7 bases lining up with TRBD1. The CDR3 is 15 residues long. With 3 bases clipped from V and 5 bases from J, the junction kept 6 bases outside the gene matches. Germline values: CDR1 KGHDR, CDR2 SFDVKD. CDR3: CATSDPTTGNNEQFF. The CDR3 DNA reads as TGTGCCACCAGTGATCCTACGACAGGGAACAATGAGCAGTTCTTC.

This clonotype was observed many times. This chain connects TRBV28 to TRBJ2-5; 7 bases align to TRBD2. With V trimmed by 6 bases and J by 7 bases, 11 bases remained unmatched. The CDR3 is made up of 14 amino acids. Germline assignment: CDR1 MDHEN and CDR2 SYDVKM. In DNA form, the CDR3 reads TGTGCCAGCAGCCCAAGCGGGGCCATACGGACCCAGTACTTC. Translated: CASSPSGAIRTQYF. Variable domain in full (rest from reference TRBV28 and TRBJ2-5): DVKVTQSSRYLVKRTGEKVFLECVQDMDHENMFWYRQDPGLGLRLIYFSYDVKMKEKGDIPEGYSVSREKKERFSLILESASTNQTSMYLCASSPSGAIRTQYFGPGTRLLVL.